This TCR beta chain was sequenced during a study of technical replicates of blood from a few donors. Some clones are missing from TCRdb's copy, which holds only in-frame ones; the method was immunoSEQ multiplex PCR. The repertoire holds more than 90,000 clones, approximately 96% seen once, with approximately 0.22% in the top ten. The CDR3 loop spans 16 amino acids. CDR1 MDHEN and CDR2 SYDVKM come from the germline V gene. The trim removed 3 bases at V and 0 bases at J, leaving 4 bases unmatched. The chain couples TRBV28 to TRBJ2-7; TRBD2 matches 11 bases. This receptor was obtained from a human donor in good health. Source material: T cells isolated from PBMCs. The CDR3 region is CASSFRLAGGSYEQYF. CDR3 sequence (DNA): TGTGCCAGCAGTTTTAGGCTAGCGGGAGGCTCCTACGAGCAGTACTTC.